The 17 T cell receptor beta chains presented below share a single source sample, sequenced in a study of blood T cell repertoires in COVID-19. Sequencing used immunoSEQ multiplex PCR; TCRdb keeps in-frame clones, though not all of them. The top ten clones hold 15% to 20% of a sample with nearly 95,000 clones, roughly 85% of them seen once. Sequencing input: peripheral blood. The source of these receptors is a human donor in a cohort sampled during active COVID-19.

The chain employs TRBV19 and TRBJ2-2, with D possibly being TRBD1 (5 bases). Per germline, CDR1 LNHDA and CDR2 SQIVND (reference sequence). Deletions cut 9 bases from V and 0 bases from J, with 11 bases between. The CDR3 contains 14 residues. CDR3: CASRQFANTGELFF. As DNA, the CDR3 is TGTGCCAGCAGACAGTTCGCGAACACCGGGGAGCTGTTTTTT.

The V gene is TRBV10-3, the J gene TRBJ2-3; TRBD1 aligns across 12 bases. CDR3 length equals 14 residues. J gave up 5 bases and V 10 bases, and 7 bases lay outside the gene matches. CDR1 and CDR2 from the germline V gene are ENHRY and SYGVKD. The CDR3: CATKGQGARDTQYF. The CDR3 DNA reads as TGTGCCACAAAGGGACAGGGGGCACGAGATACGCAGTATTTT.

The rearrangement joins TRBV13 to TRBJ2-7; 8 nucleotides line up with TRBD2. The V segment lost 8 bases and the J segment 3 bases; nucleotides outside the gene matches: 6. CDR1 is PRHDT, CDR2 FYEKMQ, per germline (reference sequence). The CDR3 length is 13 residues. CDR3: CASARRGGYEQYF. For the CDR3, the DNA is TGTGCCAGCGCCCGTCGGGGGGGCTACGAGCAGTACTTC.

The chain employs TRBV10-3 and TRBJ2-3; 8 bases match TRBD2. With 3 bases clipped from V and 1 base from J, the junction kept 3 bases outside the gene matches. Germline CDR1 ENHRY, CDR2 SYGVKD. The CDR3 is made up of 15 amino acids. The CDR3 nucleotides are TGTGCCATCAGTGAAGGGCGGGAGGGCACAGATACGCAGTATTTT. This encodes CAISEGREGTDTQYF.

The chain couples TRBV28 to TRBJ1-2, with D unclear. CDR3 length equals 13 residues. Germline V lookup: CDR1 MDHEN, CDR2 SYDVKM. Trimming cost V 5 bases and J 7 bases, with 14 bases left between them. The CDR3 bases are TGTGCCAGCAGTCCCACATGGGCTGGTGGCTACACCTTC. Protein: CASSPTWAGGYTF.

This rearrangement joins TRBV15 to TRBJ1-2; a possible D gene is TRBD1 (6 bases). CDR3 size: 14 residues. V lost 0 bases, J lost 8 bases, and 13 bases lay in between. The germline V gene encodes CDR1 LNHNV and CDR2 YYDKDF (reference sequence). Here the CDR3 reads CATSRDIQGGGYTF. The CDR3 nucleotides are TGTGCCACCAGCAGAGATATACAGGGCGGGGGCTACACCTTC.

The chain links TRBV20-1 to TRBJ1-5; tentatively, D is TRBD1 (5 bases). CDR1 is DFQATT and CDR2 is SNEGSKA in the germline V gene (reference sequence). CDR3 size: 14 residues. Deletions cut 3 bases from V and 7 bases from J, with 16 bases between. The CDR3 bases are TGCAGTGCTAGTCTTAGGGGCGCTAAACAGCCCCAGCATTTT. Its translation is CSASLRGAKQPQHF.

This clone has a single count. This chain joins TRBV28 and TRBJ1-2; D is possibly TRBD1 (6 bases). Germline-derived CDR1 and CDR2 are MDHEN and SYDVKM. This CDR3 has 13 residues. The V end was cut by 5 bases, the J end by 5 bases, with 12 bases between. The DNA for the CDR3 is TGTGCCAGCAGTACAGGGTTGGGTTATGGCTACACCTTC. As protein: CASSTGLGYGYTF.

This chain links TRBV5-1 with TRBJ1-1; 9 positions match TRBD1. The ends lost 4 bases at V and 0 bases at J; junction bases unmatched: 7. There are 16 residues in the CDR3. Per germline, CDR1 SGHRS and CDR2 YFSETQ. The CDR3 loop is CASSPLTGGMNTEAFF. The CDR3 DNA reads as TGCGCCAGCAGCCCTTTGACAGGGGGGATGAACACTGAAGCTTTCTTT.

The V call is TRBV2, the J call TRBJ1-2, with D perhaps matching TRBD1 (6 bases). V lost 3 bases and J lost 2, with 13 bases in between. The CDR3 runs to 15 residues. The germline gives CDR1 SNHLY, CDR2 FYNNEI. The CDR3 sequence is CASSERTVPNYGYTF. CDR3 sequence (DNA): TGTGCCAGCAGTGAGAGGACAGTCCCCAACTATGGCTACACCTTC.

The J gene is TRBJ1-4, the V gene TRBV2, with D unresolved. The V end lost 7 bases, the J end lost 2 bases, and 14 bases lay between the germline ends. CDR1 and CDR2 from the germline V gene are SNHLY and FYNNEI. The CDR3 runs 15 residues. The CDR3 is CASTRAGHTNEKLFF. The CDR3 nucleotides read TGTGCCAGCACTCGGGCGGGTCATACTAATGAAAAACTGTTTTTT.

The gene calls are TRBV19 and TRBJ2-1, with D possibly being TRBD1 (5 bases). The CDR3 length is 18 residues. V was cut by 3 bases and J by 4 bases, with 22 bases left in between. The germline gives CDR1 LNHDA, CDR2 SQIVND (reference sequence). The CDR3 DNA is TGTGCCAGTAGTATCATGGGAAGGCAGGGCCCCTCTTACAATGAGCAGTTCTTC. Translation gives CASSIMGRQGPSYNEQFF.

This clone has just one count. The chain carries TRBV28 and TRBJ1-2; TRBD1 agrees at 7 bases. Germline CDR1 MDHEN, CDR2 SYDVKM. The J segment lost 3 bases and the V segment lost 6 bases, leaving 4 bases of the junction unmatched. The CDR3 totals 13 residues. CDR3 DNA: TGTGCCAGCAGCCGAGGGGGCGACTATGGCTACACCTTC. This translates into CASSRGGDYGYTF.

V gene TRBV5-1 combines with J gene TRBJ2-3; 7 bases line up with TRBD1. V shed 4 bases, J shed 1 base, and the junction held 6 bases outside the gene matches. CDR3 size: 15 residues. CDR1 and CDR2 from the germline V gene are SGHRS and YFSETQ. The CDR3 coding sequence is TGCGCCAGCAGCCGAGGGGACAGCGGCACAGATACGCAGTATTTT. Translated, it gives CASSRGDSGTDTQYF.

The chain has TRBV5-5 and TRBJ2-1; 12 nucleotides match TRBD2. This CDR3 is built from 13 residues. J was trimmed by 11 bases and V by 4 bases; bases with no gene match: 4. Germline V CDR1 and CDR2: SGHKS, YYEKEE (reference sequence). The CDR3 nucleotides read TGTGCCAGCAGCCGGACTAGCGGGACTCAGCAGTTCTTC. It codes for CASSRTSGTQQFF.

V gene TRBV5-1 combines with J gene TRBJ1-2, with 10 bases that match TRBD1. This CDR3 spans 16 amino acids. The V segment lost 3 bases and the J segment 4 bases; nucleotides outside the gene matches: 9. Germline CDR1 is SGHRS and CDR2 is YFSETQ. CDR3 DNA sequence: TGCGCCAGCAGCTGGGTGCCGGGACAGGGGACCTATGGCTACACCTTC. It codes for CASSWVPGQGTYGYTF.

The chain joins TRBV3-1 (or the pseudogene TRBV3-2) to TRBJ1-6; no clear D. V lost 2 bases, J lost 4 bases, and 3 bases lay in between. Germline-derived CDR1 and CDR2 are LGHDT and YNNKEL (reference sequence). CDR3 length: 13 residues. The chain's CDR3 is CASSQTYNSPLHF. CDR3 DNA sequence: TGTGCCAGCAGCCAAACATATAATTCACCCCTCCACTTT.